The present TCR beta chain was sequenced within a study of cytomegalovirus exposure and HLA in healthy donors. There are 15 residues in the CDR3. From germline, CDR1 is SGHTS and CDR2 YDEGEE. J was trimmed by 4 bases and V by 4 bases; bases with no gene match: 8. Study results and limitations: Investigators reported around 150 TCR beta chains as tied to cytomegalovirus. Accurate HLA-A and HLA-B prediction from TCR beta sequences was reported for most subjects. According to a later analysis, most TCR beta chains associated with CMV appeared HLA-restricted. A missense variant in DCLRE1C was later tied to TCR beta V- and J-gene trimming.

PCR primers comprised 60 Vbeta and 13 Jbeta primers. Measured with immunoSEQ multiplex PCR; TCRdb has only the in-frame clones, and not every one. The repertoire includes about 160,000 clones, roughly 83% of them detected once, and less than 2% sits in the top ten. On this clone itself: Its cognate antigen is unknown.

Sequencing input: PBMCs. The clonotype was recovered from a woman younger than 30 in good health and CMV-seronegative. The chain couples TRBV5-8 to TRBJ2-5, with 9 bases aligning to TRBD1. The CDR3 here is CASSPTGQGGETQYF. CDR3 bases: TGTGCCAGCAGCCCAACGGGACAGGGAGGAGAGACCCAGTACTTC.